The T cell receptor beta chain under discussion was sequenced for a study of regulatory T cells in long-lasting Graves disease. The TCR beta library used iRepertoire HTBI primers with Arm-PCR amplification of CDR3. TCRdb reprocessed the multiplex PCR reads with MiXCR, giving one entry per CDR3 protein. The repertoire includes about 380,000 distinct CDR3 sequences, around 16% of them detected once, and about a fifth sits in the top ten. This clonotype was counted at least ten times. What it binds is unknown. Germline V gives CDR1 LNHNV, CDR2 YYDKDF (reference sequence). This CDR3 is 13 amino acids long. Trimming took 0 bases from V and 3 from J, leaving 4 bases between them. The time point is: newly diagnosed GD, antithyroid drugs for less than 3 months. From PBMCs, RNA was extracted and then used to make the TCR library. EDTA tubes received 7.5 to 9 milliliters of collected peripheral blood. Overall study results and limits: Accuracy may have been reduced by the small sample size.

This receptor was taken from a female donor with Graves disease. The chain has TRBV15 and TRBJ2-3; D ambiguous. Sequenced here: peripheral blood mononuclear cells (PBMCs), sampled at new diagnosis, from a patient treated with antithyroid drugs. CDR3 region: CATSRDMTDTQYF. The CDR3 region has the DNA TGTGCCACCAGCAGAGATATGACAGATACGCAGTATTTT.